These 25 T cell receptor beta chains were sequenced from one sample in a study of ipilimumab plus nivolumab after autologous stem cell transplantation. TCRdb's table, derived via immunoSEQ multiplex PCR, lists solely in-frame clones and lacks some. The sample lists under 30,000 clones, about 86% seen once, with roughly 5% in the top ten. Specimen: PBMCs, collected in a trial of ipilimumab plus nivolumab as post-transplant consolidation. The receptor source for this set is a male donor with diffuse large B-cell lymphoma.

The rearrangement uses TRBV28 and TRBJ1-2; no reliable D call. V was trimmed by 2 bases and J by 4 bases, leaving 8 bases between them. Germline V CDR1 and CDR2: MDHEN, SYDVKM. The CDR3 is 13 amino acids. For the CDR3, the DNA is TGTGCCAGCAGTTTAGAGAATCCCTATGGCTACACCTTC. Amino acids: CASSLENPYGYTF.

This rearrangement joins TRBV6-6 to TRBJ1-2; no reliable D call. The CDR3 extends over 14 amino acids. Trimming left V 6 bases short and J 7 bases short, with 18 bases between. The germline gives CDR1 MNHNY, CDR2 SVGAGI (reference sequence). This CDR3 reads CASSPSASRSGYTF. Here the CDR3 DNA reads TGTGCCAGCAGCCCATCCGCCAGCCGGTCTGGCTACACCTTC.

The V gene is TRBV6-6, the J gene TRBJ1-2; 7 nucleotides line up with TRBD1. This CDR3 spans 14 amino acids. V shed 5 bases, J shed 7 bases, and the junction held 10 bases outside the gene matches. Germline V gene sequence: CDR1 MNHNY, CDR2 SVGAGI (reference sequence). The CDR3 region has the DNA TGTGCCAGCAGTCGACAGGGAGGTGACGGTGGCTACACCTTC. Protein sequence: CASSRQGGDGGYTF.

V usage is TRBV5-4 and J usage is TRBJ2-3; 7 nucleotides line up with TRBD1. CDR3 length: 15 amino acids. The V gene end was trimmed by 2 bases and the J gene end by 1 base; junction bases not matched to a gene: 4. CDR1 is SGHNT, CDR2 YYREEE, per germline (reference sequence). CDR3 sequence: CASSFEGAGTDTQYF. DNA for the CDR3: TGTGCCAGCAGCTTCGAGGGGGCAGGCACAGATACGCAGTATTTT.

The chain carries TRBV7-9 and TRBJ1-2; D might be TRBD1 (5 bases). Trimming took 6 bases from V and 4 from J, leaving 9 bases between them. The CDR3 length is 12 residues. Per the germline V gene, CDR1 is SEHNR and CDR2 is FQNEAQ (reference sequence). The CDR3 sequence: CASRGDSYGYTF. The CDR3 nucleotides read TGTGCCAGCAGGGGAGACAGCTATGGCTACACCTTC.

The chain carries TRBV12-5 and TRBJ2-2, with 11 bases fitting TRBD2. V lost 3 bases, J lost 4 bases, and 7 bases stayed unmatched. Germline values: CDR1 LGHNT, CDR2 FRNRAP. The CDR3 sequence is 17 residues long. The DNA of the CDR3 is TGTGCTAGTGGTTTTGACCCTAGCGGGGGGCTCACCGGGGAGCTGTTTTTT. It translates to CASGFDPSGGLTGELFF. Variable domain in full (rest from reference TRBV12-5 and TRBJ2-2): DARVTQTPRHKVTEMGQEVTMRCQPILGHNTVFWYRQTMMQGLELLAYFRNRAPLDDSGMPKDRFSAEMPDATLATLKIQPSEPRDSAVYFCASGFDPSGGLTGELFFGEGSRLTVL.

The V and J genes are TRBV7-9 and TRBJ1-1; D is perhaps TRBD1 (6 bases). V was pared by 6 bases and J by 6 bases, with 14 bases between. Germline V gives CDR1 SEHNR, CDR2 FQNEAQ (reference sequence). The CDR3 is 13 residues long. CDR3 residues: CASRIGGVAEAFF. The CDR3 DNA is TGTGCCAGCAGGATAGGGGGGGTTGCTGAAGCTTTCTTT.

The V and J genes are TRBV7-8 and TRBJ1-6, with TRBD1 matching over 8 bases. Germline CDR1 reads SGHVS; CDR2 reads FQNEAQ. V lost 0 bases, J lost 9 bases, and 4 bases stayed unmatched. There are 15 residues in the CDR3. The CDR3 protein is CASSLARDRLSPLHF. The CDR3, as DNA: TGTGCCAGCAGCTTAGCTAGGGACAGGCTTTCACCCCTCCACTTT.

V usage is TRBV28 and J usage is TRBJ1-4; a weak D match, TRBD1 (6 bases). V was clipped by 4 bases and J by 8 bases, with 14 bases between them. Looked up from germline, CDR1 is MDHEN and CDR2 is SYDVKM. This CDR3 spans 14 amino acids. The CDR3 loop is CASSSGAGDEKLFF. Written as DNA, the CDR3 is TGTGCCAGCAGTTCCGGGGCAGGGGACGAAAAACTGTTTTTT.

Here the CDR3 reads CASSVANGEAFF. The CDR3, as DNA: TGCGCCAGCAGTGTCGCAAATGGGGAAGCTTTCTTT. The V call is TRBV10-2, the J call TRBJ1-1, with D uncertain. The germline CDR1 and CDR2 sequences are WSHSY and SAAADI. The CDR3 consists of 12 residues. Trimming removed 4 bases from V and 8 bases from J, with 11 bases in between.

The chain recombines TRBV6-1 with TRBJ1-2; the D is unclear. Trimming took 4 bases from V and 8 from J, leaving 20 bases between them. This CDR3 has 15 residues. The germline V gene has CDR1 MNHNS and CDR2 SASEGT. DNA of the CDR3: TGTGCCAGCAGTGTAACAGTGTCCCCCGCCTTCGGCTACACCTTC. Amino acid sequence: CASSVTVSPAFGYTF.

This clone occurred once. Compared with germline, one end of the junction differs, possibly owing to a read error. The chain is built from TRBV11-3 and TRBJ2-3, with D perhaps matching TRBD1 (5 bases). Germline V gene lookup returns CDR1 SGHNT and CDR2 YENEEA. The length of the CDR3 is 14 residues. CDR3 sequence (DNA): TGTGCCAGCAGCTTAGATGCCCGCACAGGTACGCAGTATTTT. It is translated as CASSLDARTGTQYF.

V is TRBV28 and J is TRBJ1-1, with D unclear. Trimming took off 2 bases at V and 1 base at J, with 11 bases between the two ends. This CDR3 spans 15 amino acids. The germline V gene has CDR1 MDHEN and CDR2 SYDVKM. For the CDR3, the DNA is TGTGCCAGCAGTTTAAATCCACGGGGGAACACTGAAGCTTTCTTT. It is translated as CASSLNPRGNTEAFF.

The genes are TRBV5-1 and TRBJ2-7; maybe TRBD2 (6 bases). This CDR3 contains 14 residues. The germline gives CDR1 SGHRS, CDR2 YFSETQ. V was cut by 5 bases and J by 4 bases, with 16 bases left in between. This chain's CDR3 is CASRTGDDPYEQYF. In DNA form, the CDR3 reads TGCGCCAGCAGAACGGGGGACGACCCTTACGAGCAGTACTTC.

The chain joins TRBV11-2 to TRBJ2-3; 10 bases map to TRBD2. Germline V lookup: CDR1 SGHAT, CDR2 FQNNGV. The CDR3 loop spans 14 amino acids. The trim removed 1 base at V and 14 bases at J, leaving 9 bases unmatched. The CDR3 region is CASSLGSKRGGLYF. The CDR3, as DNA: TGTGCCAGCAGCTTAGGGAGCAAGCGGGGGGGGTTGTATTTT.

The genes are TRBV6-5 and TRBJ1-1; tentative D call: TRBD1 (5 bases). Germline V gene data show CDR1 as MNHEY and CDR2 as SVGAGI. CDR3 length: 14 residues. V gave up 9 bases and J gave up 1 base, with 15 bases separating them. CDR3 protein: CASKGRDPNTEAFF. DNA of the CDR3: TGTGCCAGTAAGGGTCGGGACCCGAACACTGAAGCTTTCTTT.

This clone has a handful of counts. The chain carries TRBV4-2 and TRBJ1-2; D possibly corresponds to TRBD1 (6 bases). Trimming shortened V by 1 base and J by 4 bases, and 10 bases separated the two germline ends. The CDR3 is made up of 14 amino acids. Germline-derived CDR1 and CDR2 are LGHNA and YNFKEQ. The CDR3 is CASSQGGRGYGYTF. DNA of the CDR3: TGTGCCAGCAGCCAAGGAGGCAGGGGCTATGGCTACACCTTC.

The chain links TRBV14 to TRBJ2-5; D possibly corresponds to TRBD1 (6 bases). V lost 4 bases to trimming and J lost 2 bases, with 17 bases between them. The germline V gene has CDR1 SGHDN and CDR2 FVKESK. This CDR3 region has 16 residues. The CDR3 is CASSRFRGGAQETQYF. CDR3 bases: TGTGCCAGCAGCCGATTTAGAGGGGGAGCTCAAGAGACCCAGTACTTC.

This clone was seen once. The CDR3 DNA sequence: TGTGCCGGCCCCTCGGCTACCTACGAGCAGTACTTC. This sequence encodes CAGPSATYEQYF. The chain is built from TRBV6-1 and TRBJ2-5; D remains ambiguous. TRBJ2-7 explains the end of the DNA better; the J call may be wrong. Germline V gives CDR1 MNHNS, CDR2 SASEGT. The CDR3 contains 12 residues.

The sample holds a few counts of this clone. The rearrangement uses TRBV5-1 and TRBJ2-1; D might be TRBD1 or TRBD2, each matching 6 bases. V was shortened by 1 base and J by 5 bases, with 13 bases between the two germline ends. Germline assignment: CDR1 SGHRS and CDR2 YFSETQ. The CDR3 has 15 residues. The DNA for the CDR3 is TGCGCCAGCAGCTTGTCTGGGGGGCACAACAATGAGCAGTTCTTC. It codes for CASSLSGGHNNEQFF. Full variable domain (rest looked up from reference TRBV5-1 and TRBJ2-1): KAGVTQTPRYLIKTRGQQVTLSCSPISGHRSVSWYQQTPGQGLQFLFEYFSETQRNKGNFPGRFSGRQFSNSRSEMNVSTLELGDSALYLCASSLSGGHNNEQFFGPGTRLTVL.

J is TRBJ1-4 and V is TRBV5-5, with 10 positions matching TRBD1. Trimming removed 4 bases from V and 8 bases from J; junction bases left unmatched: 8. The V gene's germline CDR1 is SGHKS and CDR2 YYEKEE (reference sequence). The CDR3 contains 15 residues. CDR3 in DNA: TGTGCCAGCAGCCCCAGGGACAGGGGAGGGGAAAAACTGTTTTTT. Translating gives CASSPRDRGGEKLFF.

The chain recombines TRBV6-6 with TRBJ2-5; D unresolved. The germline V gene encodes CDR1 MNHNY and CDR2 SVGAGI (reference sequence). The CDR3 totals 11 residues. V was pared by 6 bases and J by 5 bases, with 7 bases between. The CDR3 nucleotides read TGTGCCAGCAGGGCGCTGGAGACCCAGTACTTC. Residues: CASRALETQYF.

J is TRBJ2-3 and V is TRBV4-1, with 8 nucleotides matching TRBD1. Germline CDR1 is MGHRA and CDR2 is YSYEKL. Trimming cost V 1 base and J 2 bases; bases outside gene matches: 2. This CDR3 has 15 residues. The CDR3 region is CASSQGTGNTDTQYF. The CDR3 DNA reads as TGCGCCAGCAGCCAAGGGACAGGGAACACAGATACGCAGTATTTT.

This chain connects TRBV19 to TRBJ2-1; D not certain. Germline CDR1 and CDR2: LNHDA and SQIVND (reference sequence). V shed 6 bases and J shed 4 bases, with 16 bases lying between them. There are 15 residues in the CDR3. The CDR3 DNA follows: TGTGCCAGTAGAGAAGACCCGAATGCTTACAATGAGCAGTTCTTC. It specifies CASREDPNAYNEQFF.

This chain joins TRBV20-1 and TRBJ2-1, with D possibly matching TRBD2 (6 bases). The germline V gene has CDR1 DFQATT and CDR2 SNEGSKA (reference sequence). V shed 8 bases and J shed 7 bases, with 12 bases lying between them. The CDR3 contains 11 residues. The CDR3 loop reads CSLEGRNEQFF. The CDR3 coding sequence is TGCAGTCTAGAAGGGAGGAATGAGCAGTTCTTC.